A single sample gave rise to the 3 T cell receptor beta chains below, sequenced in a study of Graves' ophthalmopathy and Graves' hyperthyroidism. CDR3 regions of TCR beta were amplified from RNA transcripts. Second-round multiplex PCR came after a first-round RT-PCR that employed HTBI primers. TCRdb used MiXCR to reprocess the multiplex PCR reads, holding one entry per CDR3 protein. The table has almost 750,000 distinct CDR3 sequences, around 40% seen once. Sequenced material: peripheral blood. The receptor source for this set is an adult man with Graves' ophthalmopathy.

The sample holds many counts of this clonotype. The chain employs TRBV25-1 and TRBJ2-7; D is unresolved. Germline-derived CDR1 and CDR2 are MGHDK and SYGVNS. The V end was cut by 0 bases, the J end by 5 bases, with 11 bases between. The CDR3 is 14 residues long. For the CDR3, the DNA is TGTGCCAGCAGTGAATATTTTAATTGGAACGAGCAGTACTTC. Encoded protein: CASSEYFNWNEQYF.

Details on this clonotype: Germline and junction disagree at one end, which may indicate a read error. The chain links TRBV7-9 to TRBJ2-7; TRBD1 is a possible D gene (6 bases). The V gene's germline CDR1 is SEHNR and CDR2 FQNEAQ (reference sequence). There are 15 residues in the CDR3. DNA for the CDR3: TGCGCCAGCAGCCAAGATGGAACAGGGTCCTACGAGCAGTACTTC. It yields the protein CASSQDGTGSYEQYF.

The table lists this clonotype with many counts. The rearrangement uses TRBV9 and TRBJ1-6; TRBD1 might be the D (6 bases). In germline, CDR1 is SGDLS, CDR2 YYNGEE. The CDR3 contains 15 residues. V lost 0 bases, J lost 9 bases, and 13 bases lay in between. In DNA, the CDR3 is TGTGCCAGCAGCGTAGCCGGGGGCAGGGGTTCACCCCTCCACTTT. Translated, it gives CASSVAGGRGSPLHF.